Reported below is one T cell receptor (beta chain). Its antigen is as yet unknown. This specimen belongs to a study of T cell responses to AZD1222 COVID-19 vaccine. General study findings and limits: A reported finding is that nearly half of spike-specific TCRs target unmutated variant regions. Spike-wide coverage was observed for vaccine-associated CD4 TCRs, with dominant responses at 160-218 and 743-854. There were repertoire samples only from the period after the peak T cell response. Spike-specific TCR breadth and depth were elevated following two AZD1222 doses.

The V and J ends lost 2 bases and 2 bases respectively, with 10 bases between them. The germline V gene has CDR1 MNHEY and CDR2 SVGAGI. The CDR3 is 15 amino acids. Measured with immunoSEQ multiplex PCR; TCRdb has only the in-frame clones, and not every one. The table includes 150,000 to 200,000 clones, roughly 92% detected once. The TCR comes from an adult in good health. The V gene is TRBV6-5, the J gene TRBJ2-1; a possible D gene is TRBD1 (6 bases). The sample in question was peripheral blood, obtained on day 0 of AZD1222 vaccination. The CDR3 DNA is TGTGCCAGCAGTTACGGGGCAGGGGCCTACAATGAGCAGTTCTTC. This encodes CASSYGAGAYNEQFF.